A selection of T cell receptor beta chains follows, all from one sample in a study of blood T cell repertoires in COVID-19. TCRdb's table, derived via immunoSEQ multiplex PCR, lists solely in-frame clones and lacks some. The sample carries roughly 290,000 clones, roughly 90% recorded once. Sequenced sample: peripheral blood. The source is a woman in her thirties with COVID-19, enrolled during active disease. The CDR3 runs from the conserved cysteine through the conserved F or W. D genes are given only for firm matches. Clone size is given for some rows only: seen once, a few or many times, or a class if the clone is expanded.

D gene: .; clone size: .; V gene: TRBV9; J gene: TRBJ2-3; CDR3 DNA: TGTGCCAGCAGGGGAGACACAGATACGCAGTATTTT; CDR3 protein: CASRGDTDTQYF
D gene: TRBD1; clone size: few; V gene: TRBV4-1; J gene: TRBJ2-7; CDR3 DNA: TGCGCCAGCAGCAAAGCGGATGGTGGGACAGGGTCCTACGAGCAGTACTTC; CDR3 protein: CASSKADGGTGSYEQYF
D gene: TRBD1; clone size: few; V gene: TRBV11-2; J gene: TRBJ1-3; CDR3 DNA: TGTGCCAGCAGGGCGGGACAGAAAGGCGGAAACACCATATATTTT; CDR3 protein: CASRAGQKGGNTIYF
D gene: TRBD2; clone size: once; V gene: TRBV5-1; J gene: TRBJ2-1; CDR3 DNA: TGCGCCAGCAGCGCCTCCGGGACTAGCGGGAGAAATGAGCAGTTCTTC; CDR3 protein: CASSASGTSGRNEQFF
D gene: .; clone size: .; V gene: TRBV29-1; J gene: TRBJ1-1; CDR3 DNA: TGCAGCGTTGAATGGGGGGAAGGGACTGAAGCTTTCTTT; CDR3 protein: CSVEWGEGTEAFF
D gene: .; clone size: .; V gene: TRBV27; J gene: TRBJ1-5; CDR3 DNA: TGTGCCAGCAGTTTTGGTGCCAGCGGTGGGCCCCAGCATTTT; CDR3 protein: CASSFGASGGPQHF
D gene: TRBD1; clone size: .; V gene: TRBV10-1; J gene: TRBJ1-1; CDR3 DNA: TGCGCCAGCAGGTCGACAGGGACTTCTGAAGCTTTCTTT; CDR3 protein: CASRSTGTSEAFF
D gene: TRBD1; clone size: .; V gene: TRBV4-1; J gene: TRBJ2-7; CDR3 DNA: TGCGCCAGCAGCCACGGACAGGGGTGGGAGCAGTACTTC; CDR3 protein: CASSHGQGWEQYF
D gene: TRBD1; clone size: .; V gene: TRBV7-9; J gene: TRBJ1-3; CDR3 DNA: TGTGCCAGCAGCTCCGGACAGGGTTTAGGAAACACCATATATTTT; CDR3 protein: CASSSGQGLGNTIYF
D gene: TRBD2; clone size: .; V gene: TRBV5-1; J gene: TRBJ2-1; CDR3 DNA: TGCGCCAGCAGCTTGCGGCGGGAGGGCCCCAACAATGAGCAGTTCTTC; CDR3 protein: CASSLRREGPNNEQFF
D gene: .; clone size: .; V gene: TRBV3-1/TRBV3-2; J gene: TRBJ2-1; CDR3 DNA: TGTGCCAGCAGCCCCGACACACAGGACAATGAGCAGTTCTTC; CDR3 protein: CASSPDTQDNEQFF
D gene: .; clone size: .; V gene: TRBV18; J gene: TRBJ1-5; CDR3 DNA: TGTGCCAGCTCTGCACAGGGTTATTCTCAGCCCCAGCATTTT; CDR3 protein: CASSAQGYSQPQHF
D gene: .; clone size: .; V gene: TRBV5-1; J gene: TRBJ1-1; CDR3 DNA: TGCGCCAGCAGCTCCAGGGCCCCCACCGCGAACACTGAAGCTTTCTTT; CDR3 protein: CASSSRAPTANTEAFF
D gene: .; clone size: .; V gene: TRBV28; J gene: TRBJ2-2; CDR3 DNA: TGTGCCAGCAGCCCAGGGAACACCGGGGAGCTGTTTTTT; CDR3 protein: CASSPGNTGELFF
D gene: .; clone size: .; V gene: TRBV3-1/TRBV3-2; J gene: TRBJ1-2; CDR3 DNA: TGTGCCAGCAGCCAAGGCCGGGACGGGAGATATGGCTACACCTTC; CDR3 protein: CASSQGRDGRYGYTF
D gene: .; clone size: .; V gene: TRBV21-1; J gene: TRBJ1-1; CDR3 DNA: TGTGCCAGCAGCAAACCCAGGGAGGACACTGAAGCTTTCTTT; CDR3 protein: CASSKPREDTEAFF
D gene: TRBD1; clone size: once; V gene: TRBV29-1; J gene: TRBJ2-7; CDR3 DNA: TGCAGCGTCCTAGGGGGCTTGGCCTACGAGCAGTACTTC; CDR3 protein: CSVLGGLAYEQYF
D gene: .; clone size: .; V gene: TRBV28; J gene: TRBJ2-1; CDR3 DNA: TGTGCCAGCCCGGGAGTGGGGAATGAGCAGTTCTTC; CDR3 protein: CASPGVGNEQFF
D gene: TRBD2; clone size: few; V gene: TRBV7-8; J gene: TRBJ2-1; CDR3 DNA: TGTGCCAGCAGCTTAAGACTAGCGGGAGGGAATGAGCAGTTCTTC; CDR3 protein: CASSLRLAGGNEQFF
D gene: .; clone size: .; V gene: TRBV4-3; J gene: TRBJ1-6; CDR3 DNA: TGCGCCAGCAGCCAAGAACCCTTGCGATCACCCCTCCACTTT; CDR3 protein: CASSQEPLRSPLHF
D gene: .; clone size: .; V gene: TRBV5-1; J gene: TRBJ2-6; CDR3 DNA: TGCGCCAGCAGCGCCACAACAGGGACCGGGGCCAACGTCCTGACTTTC; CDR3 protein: CASSATTGTGANVLTF
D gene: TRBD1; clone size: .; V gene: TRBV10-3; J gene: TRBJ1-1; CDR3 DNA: TGTGCCATCAGTGAGTCGATGGCCGGACAGGGAGCTTTCTTT; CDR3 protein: CAISESMAGQGAFF
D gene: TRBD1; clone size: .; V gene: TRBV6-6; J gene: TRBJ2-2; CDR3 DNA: TGTGCCACCAGGGACAGGGCGAACACCGGGGAGCTGTTTTTT; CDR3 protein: CATRDRANTGELFF
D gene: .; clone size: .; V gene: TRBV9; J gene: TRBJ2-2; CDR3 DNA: TGTGCCAGCAGCCCTTCGGGAAACACCGGGGAGCTGTTTTTT; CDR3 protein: CASSPSGNTGELFF
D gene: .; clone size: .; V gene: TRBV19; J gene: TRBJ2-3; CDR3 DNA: TGTGCCAGTAGTATAGAGGACAGAACCACAGATACGCAGTATTTT; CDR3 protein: CASSIEDRTTDTQYF
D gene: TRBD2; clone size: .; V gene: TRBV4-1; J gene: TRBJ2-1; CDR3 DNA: TGCGCCAGCAGCCAAGTGTGGCGGGAGGGATTGGATGAGCAGTTCTTC; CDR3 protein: CASSQVWREGLDEQFF
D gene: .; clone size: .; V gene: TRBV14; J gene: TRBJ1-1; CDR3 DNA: TGTGCCAGCAGCCAAGACGGAGTCACTGAAGCTTTCTTT; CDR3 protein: CASSQDGVTEAFF
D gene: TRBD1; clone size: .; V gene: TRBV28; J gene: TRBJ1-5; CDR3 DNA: TGTGCCAGCAGTACGACAGGGTTGGGTCAGCCCCAGCATTTT; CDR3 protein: CASSTTGLGQPQHF
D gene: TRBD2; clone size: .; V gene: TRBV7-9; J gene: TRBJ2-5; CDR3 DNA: TGTGCCAGCAGTGTTGGGGGAGGGTCAGAGACCCAGTACTTC; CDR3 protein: CASSVGGGSETQYF
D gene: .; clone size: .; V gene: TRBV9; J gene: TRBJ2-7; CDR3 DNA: TGTGCCAGCAGCGCAACCCCCGACATTGGCTCCTACGAGCAGTACTTC; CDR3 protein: CASSATPDIGSYEQYF
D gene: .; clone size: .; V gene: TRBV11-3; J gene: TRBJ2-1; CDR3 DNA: TGTGCCAGCAGCTACCAGGGGTATGAGCAGTTCTTC; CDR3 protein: CASSYQGYEQFF
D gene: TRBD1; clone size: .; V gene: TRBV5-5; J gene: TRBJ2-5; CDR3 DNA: TGTGCCAGCAGCTTTCGGACAGGGTTCCGAGAGACCCAGTACTTC; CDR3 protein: CASSFRTGFRETQYF
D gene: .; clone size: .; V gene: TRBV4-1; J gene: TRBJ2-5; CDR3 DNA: TGCGCCAGCAGCCAACGAGCGCCTTGGGAGACCCAGTACTTC; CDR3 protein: CASSQRAPWETQYF
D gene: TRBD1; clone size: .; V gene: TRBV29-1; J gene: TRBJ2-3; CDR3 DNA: TGCAGCGTGGGACAGGGCGATGCTACGCAGTATTTT; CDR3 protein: CSVGQGDATQYF
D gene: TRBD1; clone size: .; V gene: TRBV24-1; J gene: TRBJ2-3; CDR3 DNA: TGTGCCACCAGTGATTTATCGACAGGGCAGCCAGATACGCAGTATTTT; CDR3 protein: CATSDLSTGQPDTQYF
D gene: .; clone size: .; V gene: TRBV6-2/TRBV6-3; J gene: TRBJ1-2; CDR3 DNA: TGTGCCAGCAGTTACTCGGGGCCCTATGGCTACACCTTC; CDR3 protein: CASSYSGPYGYTF
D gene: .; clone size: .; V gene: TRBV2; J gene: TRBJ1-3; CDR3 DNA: TGTGCCAGCAGTGCCGGGTATGGAAACACCATATATTTT; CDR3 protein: CASSAGYGNTIYF
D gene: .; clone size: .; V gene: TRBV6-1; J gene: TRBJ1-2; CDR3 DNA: TGTGCCAGCAGTGATTGGGGCAGGGCGAACACCTTC; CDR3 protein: CASSDWGRANTF
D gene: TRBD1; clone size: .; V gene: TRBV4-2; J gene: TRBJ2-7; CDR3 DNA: TGTGCCAGCAGCCAAGCTACAGGGGAGAAAGCCTCCTACGAGCAGTACTTC; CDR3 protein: CASSQATGEKASYEQYF
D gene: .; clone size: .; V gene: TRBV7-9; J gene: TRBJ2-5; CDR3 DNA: TGTGCCAGCAGCTTAGTAGGGGGGGAAGAGACCCAGTACTTC; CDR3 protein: CASSLVGGEETQYF
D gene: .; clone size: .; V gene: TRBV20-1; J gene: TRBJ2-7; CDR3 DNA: TGCAGTGCTCCCGGGGATTACGAGCAGTACTTC; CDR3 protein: CSAPGDYEQYF
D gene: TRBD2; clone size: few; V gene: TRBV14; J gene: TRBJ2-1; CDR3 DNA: TGTGCCAGCAGCTCGAAGACTAGCGGGAGGATTAATGAGCAGTTCTTC; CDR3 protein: CASSSKTSGRINEQFF
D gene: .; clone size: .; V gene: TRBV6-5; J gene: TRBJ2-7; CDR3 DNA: TGTGCCAGCAGGACATTTAGCTCCTACGAGCAGTACTTC; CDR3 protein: CASRTFSSYEQYF
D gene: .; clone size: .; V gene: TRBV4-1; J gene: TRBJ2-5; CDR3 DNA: TGCGCCAGCAGCCAAGATCTAGTTTGGCAGACCCAGTACTTC; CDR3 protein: CASSQDLVWQTQYF
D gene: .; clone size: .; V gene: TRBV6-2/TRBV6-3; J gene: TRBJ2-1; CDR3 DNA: TGTGCCAGCAGTTACGCACTACTAGAGAATGAGCAGTTCTTC; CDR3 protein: CASSYALLENEQFF
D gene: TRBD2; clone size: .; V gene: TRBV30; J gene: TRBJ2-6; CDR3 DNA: TGTGCCTGGAGTTCCAGGCGGGGGGGGACCTCTGGGGCCAACGTCCTGACTTTC; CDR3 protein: CAWSSRRGGTSGANVLTF
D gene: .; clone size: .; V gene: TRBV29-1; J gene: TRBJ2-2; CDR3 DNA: TGCAGCGTTGACAGGTCCACCGGGGAGCTGTTTTTT; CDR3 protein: CSVDRSTGELFF
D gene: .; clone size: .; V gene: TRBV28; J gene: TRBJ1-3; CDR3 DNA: TGTGCCAGCAGTTCAGGAAACACCATATATTTT; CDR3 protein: CASSSGNTIYF
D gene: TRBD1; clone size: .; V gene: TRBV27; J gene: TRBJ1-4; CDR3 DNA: TGTGCCAGCAGTCCCGGGACAGGGGGACTCGCTAATGAAAAACTGTTTTTT; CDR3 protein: CASSPGTGGLANEKLFF
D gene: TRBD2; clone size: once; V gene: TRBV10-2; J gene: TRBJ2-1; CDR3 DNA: TGCGCCAGCAGGGATTCCCCCCCCAGCGGGAGGAGTAATGAGCAGTTCTTC; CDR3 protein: CASRDSPPSGRSNEQFF
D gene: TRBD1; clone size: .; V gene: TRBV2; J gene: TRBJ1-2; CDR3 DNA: TGTGCCAGCAGTGGCGGACAGGCCGCGTACTATGGCTACACCTTC; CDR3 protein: CASSGGQAAYYGYTF